A single sample gave rise to the 26 T cell receptor beta chains below, sequenced in a study of cytomegalovirus exposure and HLA in healthy donors. 13 Jbeta primers and 60 Vbeta primers were used for the PCR. Sequenced by immunoSEQ multiplex PCR; TCRdb stores in-frame clones only, minus some. In total, the table holds 53,000 or so clones. The sample comprised PBMCs. These TCRs come from a man aged 18 to 35 in good health and CMV-seropositive.

The chain combines TRBV30 with TRBJ2-1; D is unclear. Trimming pared 1 base from V and 9 bases from J, leaving 10 bases between. The CDR3 contains 12 residues. CDR1 and CDR2 from the germline V gene are GTSNPN and SVGIG (reference sequence). As DNA, the CDR3 is TGTGCCTGGAGTGATCGGTGGAGTGAGCAGTTCTTC. Translation gives CAWSDRWSEQFF. The full variable domain, rest sourced from reference TRBV30 and TRBJ2-1, is SQTIHQWPATLVQPVGSPLSLECTVEGTSNPNLYWYRQAAGRGLQLLFYSVGIGQISSEVPQNLSASRPQDRQFILSSKKLLLSDSGFYLCAWSDRWSEQFFGPGTRLTVL.

CDR3 DNA sequence: TGCGCCAGCAGTGAGCGGACATTGAACACCGGGGAGCTGTTTTTT. This codes for CASSERTLNTGELFF. V gene TRBV10-2 combines with J gene TRBJ2-2, with a weak D call TRBD1 (5 bases). Deletions cut 2 bases from V and 1 base from J, with 8 bases between. The length of the CDR3 is 15 residues. CDR1 and CDR2 (germline): WSHSY, SAAADI.

The rearrangement links TRBV10-3 to TRBJ2-2; 14 bases line up with TRBD2. J gave up 4 bases and V 11 bases, and 12 bases lay outside the gene matches. The CDR3 is 17 residues long. Germline V gene lookup returns CDR1 ENHRY and CDR2 SYGVKD. The CDR3 loop reads CAAHPGLAGDGTGELFF. CDR3 in DNA: TGTGCCGCCCACCCGGGACTAGCGGGAGATGGCACCGGGGAGCTGTTTTTT.

V is TRBV19 and J is TRBJ2-1; possible D gene TRBD1, 5 bases. The CDR3 sequence is 13 residues long. The germline gives CDR1 LNHDA, CDR2 SQIVND (reference sequence). V lost 4 bases and J 9 bases, leaving 13 bases between the germline ends. The CDR3 protein is CASSTEGVVEQFF. In nucleotides, the CDR3 is TGTGCCAGTAGTACCGAAGGGGTGGTTGAGCAGTTCTTC.

Note on this clone: At one boundary the junction diverges from the germline segment, which might be a read error. This chain uses TRBV7-7 with TRBJ2-3; 11 bases match TRBD2. Germline values: CDR1 SSHAT, CDR2 FNYEAQ (reference sequence). The CDR3 contains 15 residues. DNA of the CDR3: TGTGCTAGCAGCTTAGGCACTAGCGGGAGAGATACGCAGTATTTT. Translation: CASSLGTSGRDTQYF.

The chain has TRBV6-1 and TRBJ1-4; no clear D. CDR3 size: 15 residues. The germline gives CDR1 MNHNS, CDR2 SASEGT. V was pared by 8 bases and J by 7 bases, with 20 bases between. CDR3 nucleotides: TGTGCCAGCGCCGGCGGATCGGGAGGAGGTGAAAAACTGTTTTTT. Residues: CASAGGSGGGEKLFF.

The chain links TRBV18 to TRBJ2-5; D remains ambiguous. Trimming took 1 base from V and 4 from J, leaving 10 bases between them. The CDR3 extends over 14 amino acids. CDR1 and CDR2 from the germline V gene are KGHSH and LQKENI. DNA for the CDR3: TGTGCCAGCTCACCACACCAGGTCGGAGAGACCCAGTACTTC. Translation: CASSPHQVGETQYF.

J is TRBJ2-1 and V is TRBV7-2, with 8 bases aligning to TRBD2. The CDR3 sequence is 14 residues long. Germline V gene sequence: CDR1 SGHTA, CDR2 FQGNSA. The junction had 4 bases not matched to a gene; V was cut back by 2 bases and J by 7 bases. The CDR3 region is CASSLQASGNEQFF. The CDR3 DNA reads TGTGCCAGCAGCTTACAAGCTAGCGGGAATGAGCAGTTCTTC.

This chain joins TRBV2 and TRBJ2-3, with 7 bases lining up with TRBD2. This CDR3 comprises 13 residues. The V gene's germline CDR1 is SNHLY and CDR2 FYNNEI. J lost 13 bases, V lost 5 bases, and 12 bases had no gene match. The CDR3 region has the DNA TGTGCCAGCAGTTTTCGTGGGGGGGACGCTGAGTATTTT. It translates to CASSFRGGDAEYF. The variable domain in full, completed from reference TRBV2 and TRBJ2-3, reads EPEVTQTPSHQVTQMGQEVILRCVPISNHLYFYWYRQILGQKVEFLVSFYNNEISEKSEIFDDQFSVERPDGSNFTLKIRSTKLEDSAMYFCASSFRGGDAEYFGPGTRLTVL.

The chain carries TRBV7-2 and TRBJ2-2; possibly TRBD2 for D (7 bases). The V gene's germline CDR1 is SGHTA and CDR2 FQGNSA. V dropped 5 bases and J dropped 5 bases, with 15 bases sitting between them. This CDR3 region has 15 residues. CDR3 in DNA: TGTGCCAGCAGCAGGGGGGGTCGGAGGACCGGGGAGCTGTTTTTT. Protein: CASSRGGRRTGELFF.

The chain is built from TRBV5-4 and TRBJ2-3, with 14 bases identical to TRBD2. Per germline, CDR1 SGHNT and CDR2 YYREEE (reference sequence). V gave up 3 bases and J gave up 4 bases; unmatched junction bases: 7. The CDR3 covers 17 residues. The CDR3, as DNA: TGTGCCAGCAGCTCCGAACGACTAGCGGGAGGGCCAGATACGCAGTATTTT. Translating it yields CASSSERLAGGPDTQYF.

The chain has TRBV10-1 and TRBJ2-3, with 10 bases identical to TRBD1. The junction had 10 bases not matched to a gene; V was cut back by 6 bases and J by 4 bases. Looked up from germline, CDR1 is WNHNN and CDR2 is SYGVQD (reference sequence). CDR3 length: 16 residues. The CDR3 loop is CASSYLRDRGPDTQYF. CDR3 DNA: TGCGCCAGCAGCTACTTACGGGACAGGGGACCAGATACGCAGTATTTT.

The V and J genes are TRBV27 and TRBJ2-2; TRBD1 matches 11 bases. Germline assignment: CDR1 MNHEY and CDR2 SMNVEV (reference sequence). V gave up 2 bases and J gave up 6 bases; unmatched junction bases: 2. The CDR3 has 15 amino acids. The CDR3, as DNA: TGTGCCAGCAGTTTAGGGACAGGGGGAGCCGGGGAGCTGTTTTTT. Residues: CASSLGTGGAGELFF.

The rearrangement uses TRBV5-6 and TRBJ2-2; TRBD2 matches 9 bases. The CDR3 is 16 residues long. From germline, CDR1 is SGHDT and CDR2 YYEEEE. Trimming took 2 bases from V and 1 from J; bases not matched to a gene: 3. This chain's CDR3 is CASSFSSGMNTGELFF. Here the CDR3 DNA reads TGTGCCAGCAGCTTTTCTAGCGGGATGAACACCGGGGAGCTGTTTTTT. Full variable domain (remainder filled in from reference TRBV5-6 and TRBJ2-2): DAGVTQSPTHLIKTRGQQVTLRCSPKSGHDTVSWYQQALGQGPQFIFQYYEEEERQRGNFPDRFSGHQFPNYSSELNVNALLLGDSALYLCASSFSSGMNTGELFFGEGSRLTVL.

The V and J genes are TRBV7-8 and TRBJ2-1, with TRBD2 matching 9 bases. This CDR3 is 16 amino acids long. CDR1 SGHVS and CDR2 FQNEAQ come from the germline V gene. J lost 7 bases, V lost 5 bases, and 12 bases had no gene match. DNA for the CDR3: TGTGCCAGCAGCAAGGGCTGGCTAGCGGGAATGAATGAGCAGTTCTTC. This codes for CASSKGWLAGMNEQFF.

The J gene is TRBJ2-7, the V gene TRBV15; 10 bases are a match to TRBD1. The CDR3 is made up of 15 amino acids. CDR1 LNHNV and CDR2 YYDKDF come from the germline V gene (reference sequence). With 3 bases clipped from V and 3 bases from J, the junction kept 5 bases outside the gene matches. CDR3 region: CATSRPGQGIYEQYF. CDR3 nucleotides: TGTGCCACCAGCAGGCCGGGACAGGGGATCTACGAGCAGTACTTC.

The chain employs TRBV6-5 and TRBJ2-7; the match to TRBD1 covers 7 bases. From germline, CDR1 is MNHEY and CDR2 SVGAGI. The J segment lost 3 bases and the V segment lost 7 bases, leaving 12 bases of the junction unmatched. This CDR3 has 15 residues. The CDR3 region is CASIPRQGLLYEQYF. CDR3 nucleotides: TGTGCCAGCATCCCTAGACAGGGTTTACTCTACGAGCAGTACTTC.

The chain couples TRBV2 to TRBJ1-2; 9 bases agree with TRBD1. The CDR3 covers 14 residues. Per the germline V gene, CDR1 is SNHLY and CDR2 is FYNNEI. V dropped 5 bases and J dropped 4; count of bases not matched to a gene: 5. The CDR3 coding sequence is TGTGCCAGCAGTCAAACAGGGGGCGGCTATGGCTACACCTTC. It translates to CASSQTGGGYGYTF.

V usage is TRBV11-1 and J usage is TRBJ2-7, with 8 bases that match TRBD1. Per germline, CDR1 SGHAT and CDR2 FQDESV (reference sequence). Unmatched junction bases numbered 5, after V lost 5 bases and J lost 2 bases. The CDR3 has 14 residues. The CDR3: CASSTGQETYEQYF. CDR3 bases: TGTGCCAGCAGCACGGGACAGGAAACCTACGAGCAGTACTTC.

The chain has TRBV10-3 and TRBJ2-3; TRBD1 agrees at 10 bases. V shed 11 bases and J 4 bases; nucleotides not matched to a gene: 12. The CDR3 has 15 amino acids. Germline V CDR1 and CDR2: ENHRY, SYGVKD. CDR3 DNA: TGTGCCTCCCACCCGGGACAGGGGATCGCAGATACGCAGTATTTT. Its translation: CASHPGQGIADTQYF.

J is TRBJ2-1 and V is TRBV2, with D perhaps matching TRBD1 (6 bases). The CDR3 contains 14 residues. CDR1 and CDR2 (germline): SNHLY, FYNNEI. Trimming stripped 7 bases from V and 6 bases from J, with 16 bases between. The CDR3 nucleotides are TGTGCCAGCAAAAGAGGGGGAGCGAGCAATGAGCAGTTCTTC. Translating it yields CASKRGGASNEQFF.

The chain uses TRBV5-1 and TRBJ1-1; the match to TRBD1 covers 7 bases. The germline V gene has CDR1 SGHRS and CDR2 YFSETQ. The CDR3 spans 15 residues. V shed 7 bases and J 0 bases; nucleotides not matched to a gene: 9. The CDR3 coding sequence is TGCGCCAGCTCCAGATATGGACAGGTGAACACTGAAGCTTTCTTT. Encoded protein: CASSRYGQVNTEAFF.

The V gene is TRBV30, the J gene TRBJ2-4, with D possibly matching TRBD2 (5 bases). The CDR3 contains 15 residues. V lost 6 bases and J lost 0, with 15 bases in between. Germline CDR1 and CDR2: GTSNPN and SVGIG (reference sequence). The CDR3 here is CACTEGRLAKNIQYF. CDR3 coding DNA: TGTGCCTGCACTGAGGGTCGACTAGCCAAAAACATTCAGTACTTC. Drawing the rest from reference TRBV30 and TRBJ2-4, the complete variable domain is SQTIHQWPATLVQPVGSPLSLECTVEGTSNPNLYWYRQAAGRGLQLLFYSVGIGQISSEVPQNLSASRPQDRQFILSSKKLLLSDSGFYLCACTEGRLAKNIQYFGAGTRLSVL.

The chain uses TRBV9 and TRBJ2-7, with 8 bases that match TRBD1. CDR1 and CDR2 from the germline V gene are SGDLS and YYNGEE. The junction had 7 bases not matched to a gene; V was cut back by 5 bases and J by 0 bases. This CDR3 is 15 amino acids long. CDR3 loop: CASSPGTGVSYEQYF. DNA for the CDR3: TGTGCCAGCAGTCCCGGGACAGGCGTCTCCTACGAGCAGTACTTC.

The chain recombines TRBV20-1 with TRBJ1-1; D remains ambiguous. The CDR3 is 11 amino acids. V lost 4 bases and J 2 bases, leaving 5 bases between the germline ends. From germline, CDR1 is DFQATT and CDR2 SNEGSKA (reference sequence). CDR3 region: CSAKINTEAFF. DNA of the CDR3: TGCAGTGCTAAAATAAACACTGAAGCTTTCTTT.

The chain is built from TRBV15 and TRBJ1-5; tentative D call: TRBD1 (6 bases). From germline, CDR1 is LNHNV and CDR2 YYDKDF (reference sequence). Deletions cut 2 bases from V and 4 bases from J, with 15 bases between. The CDR3 length is 16 residues. The CDR3 region has the DNA TGTGCCACCAGCAGACTTGGACAGCCAGGGAATCAGCCCCAGCATTTT. It encodes CATSRLGQPGNQPQHF.